Following are 18 T cell receptor beta chains from one sample sequenced in a study of PD-1 blockade in classical Hodgkin lymphoma. Profiling relied on immunoSEQ multiplex PCR, and the TCRdb table lists in-frame clones only, not all of them. The sample contains 25,000 to 30,000 clones, 70% to 80% of which appear only once. Following autologous stem cell transplantation, relapse occurred in every patient, and exposure to brentuximab vedotin varied. The authors purified CD4+ T cells from thawed PBMCs by magnetic negative selection. The sample here was CD4+ T cells from blood, taken at baseline. These receptors came from a human donor with classical Hodgkin lymphoma.

This clone was counted a single time. The V and J genes are TRBV4-3 and TRBJ2-7; 7 bases map to TRBD1. Germline-derived CDR1 and CDR2 are LGHNA and YSLEER. Trimming at V came to 4 bases and at J to 4 bases, leaving 10 bases not matched to a gene. This CDR3 has 15 amino acids. This chain's CDR3 is CASSRDRVSSYEQYF. The DNA for the CDR3 is TGCGCCAGCAGCCGAGACAGGGTTTCTTCGTACGAGCAGTACTTC.

This clone appeared a single time. V gene TRBV7-2 combines with J gene TRBJ2-3; no clear D gene. This CDR3 has 14 amino acids. Germline CDR1 reads SGHTA; CDR2 reads FQGNSA. With 9 bases removed from V and 5 bases from J, the gap between germline ends came to 18 bases. CDR3 sequence (DNA): TGTGCCAGAACTGAAGGCTTAAGAGGAGATACGCAGTATTTT. The encoded protein is CARTEGLRGDTQYF.

The gene calls are TRBV10-3 and TRBJ1-2; D is perhaps TRBD1 (5 bases). In germline, CDR1 is ENHRY, CDR2 SYGVKD. CDR3 length equals 12 residues. The V and J ends lost 2 bases and 10 bases respectively, with 11 bases between them. CDR3 bases: TGTGCCATCAGTGAGGACAGTCTTTTCTACACCTTC. Its protein product is CAISEDSLFYTF.

This clone appeared a few times. CDR3 in amino acids: CASSRDRDGNQPQHF. The CDR3 DNA follows: TGTGCCAGCAGTCGGGACAGGGACGGGAATCAGCCCCAGCATTTT. The V and J genes are TRBV7-6 and TRBJ1-5, with 9 bases identical to TRBD1. The CDR3 spans 15 residues. Losses at the gene ends were 6 bases for V and 4 bases for J; bases not matched to a gene: 7. Germline CDR1 SGHVS, CDR2 FNYEAQ.

V usage is TRBV5-6 and J usage is TRBJ2-3, with 7 nucleotides matching TRBD2. The CDR3 is 16 amino acids. Trimming took 1 base from V and 6 from J; bases not matched to a gene: 11. Germline loops: CDR1 SGHDT, CDR2 YYEEEE. In DNA, the CDR3 is TGTGCCAGCAGCTTGCCCACGGGGAGGGCCCTCGATACGCAGTATTTT. This codes for CASSLPTGRALDTQYF.

The gene calls are TRBV5-1 and TRBJ2-2; tentatively, D is TRBD1 (6 bases). Germline V gives CDR1 SGHRS, CDR2 YFSETQ. V was cut by 0 bases and J by 0 bases, with 9 bases left in between. The CDR3 runs 16 residues. The CDR3 DNA follows: TGCGCCAGCAGCTTGGAGGGGACACCGAACACCGGGGAGCTGTTTTTT. It yields the protein CASSLEGTPNTGELFF. The variable domain in full, completed from reference TRBV5-1 and TRBJ2-2, reads KAGVTQTPRYLIKTRGQQVTLSCSPISGHRSVSWYQQTPGQGLQFLFEYFSETQRNKGNFPGRFSGRQFSNSRSEMNVSTLELGDSALYLCASSLEGTPNTGELFFGEGSRLTVL.

The chain combines TRBV5-1 with TRBJ2-5; 8 positions agree with TRBD2. V lost 4 bases and J lost 5; bases outside the gene matches: 13. The length of the CDR3 is 16 residues. The germline V gene encodes CDR1 SGHRS and CDR2 YFSETQ. The CDR3 DNA sequence: TGCGCCAGCAGCCCCAAGGCGACTAGCGCCCCCGAGACCCAGTACTTC. It encodes CASSPKATSAPETQYF.

The V and J genes are TRBV28 and TRBJ1-1; tentatively, D is TRBD1 (5 bases). V was pared by 4 bases and J by 10 bases, with 13 bases between. CDR1 MDHEN and CDR2 SYDVKM come from the germline V gene. The CDR3 covers 12 residues. For the CDR3, the DNA is TGTGCCAGCAGTTGGCGGACGGGGGGAGCTTTCTTT. Amino acids: CASSWRTGGAFF.

This clone was picked up a small number of times. The rearrangement joins TRBV6-6 to TRBJ2-7; no clear D. CDR3 length: 12 amino acids. Looked up from germline, CDR1 is MNHNY and CDR2 is SVGAGI (reference sequence). Trimming cost V 3 bases and J 2 bases, with 5 bases left between them. Written as DNA, the CDR3 is TGTGCCAGCAGTTATGCGGCCTACGAGCAGTACTTC. Its translation: CASSYAAYEQYF.

The CDR3 sequence is CASKTRTENNQPQHF. DNA of the CDR3: TGTGCCAGCAAAACTCGGACAGAAAACAATCAGCCCCAGCATTTT. This sequence joins TRBV2 and TRBJ1-5, with a weak D call TRBD1 (6 bases). V was trimmed by 7 bases and J by 3 bases, leaving 16 bases between them. Germline V gene lookup returns CDR1 SNHLY and CDR2 FYNNEI. The CDR3 runs to 15 residues.

The J gene is TRBJ2-1, the V gene TRBV30; maybe TRBD2 (7 bases). The CDR3 consists of 15 residues. Germline assignment: CDR1 GTSNPN and CDR2 SVGIG (reference sequence). The V and J ends lost 0 bases and 5 bases respectively, with 14 bases between them. Here the CDR3 DNA reads TGTGCCTGGAGTGTACTAGGGGGGGACAACAATGAGCAGTTCTTC. Its protein is CAWSVLGGDNNEQFF.

V usage is TRBV12-5 and J usage is TRBJ2-2; D remains unclear. Trimming removed 2 bases from V and 2 bases from J, with 9 bases in between. Germline CDR1 is LGHNT and CDR2 is FRNRAP. The CDR3 covers 15 residues. CDR3 loop: CASGLFQANTGELFF. CDR3 nucleotide sequence: TGTGCTAGTGGTTTGTTTCAGGCTAACACCGGGGAGCTGTTTTTT.

CDR3 region: CASSQDHGRSTGELFF. The CDR3 bases are TGCGCCAGCAGCCAAGACCATGGGCGGAGTACCGGGGAGCTGTTTTTT. The chain employs TRBV4-3 and TRBJ2-2; D is unresolved. The CDR3 covers 16 residues. V shed 0 bases and J shed 5 bases, with 13 bases lying between them. The germline V gene has CDR1 LGHNA and CDR2 YSLEER.

The chain combines TRBV6-5 with TRBJ2-5, with TRBD1 matching 9 bases. The V segment lost 4 bases and the J segment 3 bases; nucleotides outside the gene matches: 3. CDR1 and CDR2 from the germline V gene are MNHEY and SVGAGI. This CDR3 is 14 amino acids long. Written as DNA, the CDR3 is TGTGCCAGCAGTTCCCGGACAGGGGAAGAGACCCAGTACTTC. It yields the protein CASSSRTGEETQYF.

The V gene is TRBV29-1, the J gene TRBJ2-1; D is possibly TRBD2 (6 bases). The germline V gene has CDR1 SQVTM and CDR2 ANQGSEA. Trimming pared 4 bases from V and 10 bases from J, leaving 8 bases between. The CDR3 extends over 10 amino acids. CDR3 loop: CSVGLEEQFF. In DNA form, the CDR3 reads TGCAGCGTTGGACTAGAGGAGCAGTTCTTC.

The rearrangement joins TRBV7-2 to TRBJ2-1; no clear D. Per the germline V gene, CDR1 is SGHTA and CDR2 is FQGNSA. The V end was cut by 0 bases, the J end by 8 bases, with 2 bases between. The CDR3 totals 11 residues. This CDR3 is CASSLAYEQFF. CDR3 DNA: TGTGCCAGCAGCTTAGCTTATGAGCAGTTCTTC.

This chain connects TRBV4-2 to TRBJ1-3; a weak D match, TRBD1 (6 bases). Germline V gene data show CDR1 as LGHNA and CDR2 as YNFKEQ. V dropped 1 base and J dropped 4 bases, with 20 bases sitting between them. This CDR3 comprises 18 residues. For the CDR3, the DNA is TGTGCCAGCAGCCAAGTGGGGGGGCTCTGGACGGACGGAAACACCATATATTTT. Protein sequence: CASSQVGGLWTDGNTIYF.

The chain carries TRBV5-1 and TRBJ2-1, with D uncertain. V was clipped by 0 bases and J by 7 bases, with 5 bases between them. Germline CDR1 is SGHRS and CDR2 is YFSETQ. This CDR3 comprises 12 residues. CDR3 DNA sequence: TGCGCCAGCAGCTTGGATCGGAATGAGCAGTTCTTC. It yields the protein CASSLDRNEQFF.